This TCR beta chain was identified during a study of CD8+ T cells in alopecia areata. Overall study context: The duration of tofacitinib was 6 to 18 months, with 6 months off drug afterward.

Investigators isolated RNA and reverse transcribed it into cDNA to act as the sequencing template. Repertoires were generated with immunoSEQ multiplex PCR, while TCRdb's copy carries only in-frame clones and drops some. The sample has under 350,000 clones, roughly 60% seen once; the top ten hold roughly 1.8%. Treatment indicated: oral pan-JAK inhibitor, 5-10 mg twice daily. The V and J ends lost 1 base and 4 bases respectively, with 14 bases between them. The CDR3 runs to 15 residues. Germline assignment: CDR1 GTSNPN and CDR2 SVGIG (reference sequence). Source: CD4+ T cells sorted from blood, taken at week 24, from a patient treated with tofacitinib. This sequence originates from a human donor with alopecia areata. V usage is TRBV30 and J usage is TRBJ1-5; D might be TRBD1 (6 bases). The CDR3 spells CAWSEGHPRNQPQHF. For the CDR3, the DNA is TGTGCCTGGAGTGAGGGACATCCCCGAAATCAGCCCCAGCATTTT. Full variable domain (remainder filled in from reference TRBV30 and TRBJ1-5): SQTIHQWPATLVQPVGSPLSLECTVEGTSNPNLYWYRQAAGRGLQLLFYSVGIGQISSEVPQNLSASRPQDRQFILSSKKLLLSDSGFYLCAWSEGHPRNQPQHFGDGTRLSIL.